These 9 T cell receptor beta chains share one sample of origin, sequenced in a study of regulatory T cells in long-lasting Graves disease. Time point noted: persistent/refractory GD, antithyroid drugs over 5 years with positive TRAb. PBMCs were the source of the RNA used for TCR sequencing. Combining iRepertoire HTBI primers with Arm-PCR of CDR3 regions, the authors built TCR beta libraries. TCRdb redid the calling of the multiplex PCR reads with MiXCR, one entry per CDR3 protein. The data hold 700,000 or so distinct CDR3 sequences, with around 30% observed a single time. The sample was peripheral blood mononuclear cells (PBMCs), taken when the disease was refractory, from a patient treated with antithyroid drugs. Receptors originate from a female donor with Graves disease.

The chain has TRBV7-9 and TRBJ1-5; 7 positions match TRBD1. The CDR3 covers 14 residues. V lost 2 bases and J lost 7; bases outside the gene matches: 5. Per germline, CDR1 SEHNR and CDR2 FQNEAQ (reference sequence). CDR3 amino acids: CASSLTGVGQPQHF. The CDR3, as DNA: TGTGCCAGCAGCTTAACAGGGGTCGGCCAGCCCCAGCATTTT.

This clonotype appeared a single time. For the CDR3, the DNA is TGTGCCAGCAGCTTATCAGACTGGGTCAGGACAGGATACCCCTACGAGCAGTACTTC. Translation: CASSLSDWVRTGYPYEQYF. The chain combines TRBV11-3 with TRBJ2-7; 7 bases match TRBD1. V gave up 2 bases and J gave up 2 bases; unmatched junction bases: 18. CDR3 length: 19 residues. Germline CDR1 and CDR2: SGHNT and YENEEA.

In regard to this clonotype: A much larger clone differs by one base, so this may be a read error. V gene TRBV28 combines with J gene TRBJ1-2, with D hard to call. CDR3 size: 13 residues. Germline CDR1 MDHEN, CDR2 SYDVKM. The CDR3 loop reads CTSRVDMNYGYTF. As DNA, the CDR3 is TGTACCAGCAGAGTCGACATGAACTATGGCTACACCTTC.

The rearrangement joins TRBV19 to TRBJ1-1, with TRBD1 identical over 8 bases. Trimming took 4 bases from V and 5 from J; bases not matched to a gene: 12. The CDR3 has 16 amino acids. Looked up from germline, CDR1 is LNHDA and CDR2 is SQIVND (reference sequence). The CDR3 coding sequence is TGTGCCAGTAGTAGGAGAGGGAGACAGGGGAGTACTGAAGCTTTCTTT. Translated, it gives CASSRRGRQGSTEAFF. Full variable domain (outside the CDR3, taken from reference TRBV19 and TRBJ1-1): DGGITQSPKYLFRKEGQNVTLSCEQNLNHDAMYWYRQDPGQGLRLIYYSQIVNDFQKGDIAEGYSVSREKKESFPLTVTSAQKNPTAFYLCASSRRGRQGSTEAFFGQGTRLTVV.

The rearrangement uses TRBV20-1 and TRBJ1-6, with a possible D match to TRBD1 (5 bases). The CDR3 consists of 15 residues. Trimming took 0 bases from V and 9 from J, leaving 15 bases between them. Germline-derived CDR1 and CDR2 are DFQATT and SNEGSKA (reference sequence). DNA of the CDR3: TGCAGTGCTAGAGAAAGAGGGCAGGGAAGTTCACCCCTCCACTTT. It is translated as CSARERGQGSSPLHF.

The rearrangement uses TRBV18 and TRBJ1-1; D ambiguous. Per the germline V gene, CDR1 is KGHSH and CDR2 is LQKENI. The CDR3 has 12 amino acids. Trimming stripped 1 base from V and 6 bases from J, with 6 bases between. The CDR3 is CASSPHGAEAFF. The CDR3 DNA sequence: TGTGCCAGCTCACCACATGGGGCTGAAGCTTTCTTT.

This chain connects TRBV9 to TRBJ1-2, with D uncertain. Trimming pared 2 bases from V and 6 bases from J, leaving 14 bases between. CDR1 and CDR2 from the germline V gene are SGDLS and YYNGEE. The CDR3 contains 14 residues. The CDR3 sequence is CASSVSPIMDGYTF. The CDR3 bases are TGTGCCAGCAGCGTGTCTCCTATCATGGATGGCTACACCTTC.

In its sample, this clonotype was seen a few times. The chain has TRBV29-1 and TRBJ1-2; TRBD1 agrees at 11 bases. Germline V gives CDR1 SQVTM, CDR2 ANQGSEA. The CDR3 loop spans 14 amino acids. Trimming removed 2 bases from V and 8 bases from J; junction bases left unmatched: 7. The CDR3 here is CSVEFGQGARGYTF. The DNA for the CDR3 is TGCAGCGTTGAATTCGGACAGGGGGCGCGGGGCTACACCTTC.

This clonotype was seen repeatedly, ten times or more. The chain employs TRBV11-2 and TRBJ2-5, with TRBD2 matching over 9 bases. Trimming cost V 4 bases and J 2 bases; bases outside gene matches: 5. Germline CDR1 and CDR2: SGHAT and FQNNGV. There are 15 residues in the CDR3. In nucleotides, the CDR3 is TGTGCCAGCAGCTCAAGACTAGCGGAACAAGAGACCCAGTACTTC. This gives the protein CASSSRLAEQETQYF.